Each of the 26 T cell receptor beta chains below was sequenced from the same sample in a study of blood T cell repertoires in COVID-19. Method: immunoSEQ multiplex PCR; TCRdb's copy keeps in-frame clones and lacks some. The table records approximately 260,000 clones, about 85% of them present only once. Sequencing was performed on peripheral blood. All receptors come from a young man with active or convalescent COVID-19.

The chain uses TRBV27 and TRBJ1-1; maybe TRBD1 (5 bases). The CDR3 has 13 residues. The V gene lost 4 bases and the J gene lost 3 bases, with 9 bases spanning the gap. The germline gives CDR1 MNHEY, CDR2 SMNVEV (reference sequence). CDR3 sequence: CASSWGGDTEAFF. CDR3 DNA sequence: TGTGCCAGCAGTTGGGGAGGGGACACTGAAGCTTTCTTT.

V and J are TRBV6-5 and TRBJ2-7; TRBD2 might be the D (6 bases). The V gene lost 2 bases and the J gene lost 0 bases, with 14 bases spanning the gap. Germline lookup yields CDR1 MNHEY and CDR2 SVGAGI. The CDR3 is 16 residues long. CDR3 protein: CASSYQGGPLSYEQYF. The CDR3, as DNA: TGTGCCAGCAGTTACCAAGGAGGGCCCCTCTCCTACGAGCAGTACTTC.

The gene calls are TRBV19 and TRBJ2-2; D might be TRBD2 (6 bases). This CDR3 spans 14 amino acids. V lost 1 base and J lost 6, with 9 bases in between. CDR1 is LNHDA, CDR2 SQIVND, per germline (reference sequence). The CDR3 reads CASSIAGVAGELFF. The CDR3 region has the DNA TGTGCCAGTAGTATAGCGGGGGTGGCCGGGGAGCTGTTTTTT.

The rearrangement uses TRBV4-2 and TRBJ1-4; maybe TRBD1 (5 bases). CDR3 size: 15 residues. Per germline, CDR1 LGHNA and CDR2 YNFKEQ. V lost 1 base, J lost 5 bases, and 11 bases lay in between. CDR3 residues: CASSQGQLPNEKLFF. DNA for the CDR3: TGTGCCAGCAGCCAAGGACAGTTGCCGAATGAAAAACTGTTTTTT.

The V gene is TRBV29-1, the J gene TRBJ2-3; 8 bases agree with TRBD2. The CDR3 has 15 amino acids. Trimming removed 2 bases from V and 3 bases from J; junction bases left unmatched: 7. Germline CDR1 SQVTM, CDR2 ANQGSEA. CDR3 nucleotide sequence: TGCAGCGTTGAAAGGGATAGCGGGGCGACAGATACGCAGTATTTT. Encoded protein: CSVERDSGATDTQYF.

In nucleotides, the CDR3 is TGTGCCAGCAGCCAAGATGGCGGGGGGAGTGGGGCTTTCTTT. It codes for CASSQDGGGSGAFF. This rearrangement joins TRBV4-2 to TRBJ1-1, with a possible D match to TRBD1 (5 bases). CDR3 length: 14 amino acids. V lost 0 bases to trimming and J lost 11 bases, with 16 bases between them. Germline CDR1 LGHNA, CDR2 YNFKEQ.

V usage is TRBV9 and J usage is TRBJ1-2; D is unresolved. This CDR3 contains 16 residues. The V end was cut by 4 bases, the J end by 4 bases, with 20 bases between. Per the germline V gene, CDR1 is SGDLS and CDR2 is YYNGEE. This CDR3 is CASSPPVRGSSYGYTF. As DNA, the CDR3 is TGTGCCAGCAGCCCACCCGTGCGGGGAAGTTCCTATGGCTACACCTTC. The full variable domain, completed using reference TRBV9 and TRBJ1-2, is DSGVTQTPKHLITATGQRVTLRCSPRSGDLSVYWYQQSLDQGLQFLIQYYNGEERAKGNILERFSAQQFPDLHSELNLSSLELGDSALYFCASSPPVRGSSYGYTFGSGTRLTVV.

This clone was seen just once. The chain couples TRBV2 to TRBJ1-6; 9 bases are shared with TRBD1. Germline CDR1 SNHLY, CDR2 FYNNEI. V lost 8 bases to trimming and J lost 0 bases; unmatched junction nucleotides: 2. This CDR3 has 15 residues. The CDR3 loop is CASGTGSSYNSPLHF. CDR3 nucleotides: TGTGCCAGCGGGACAGGGAGCTCCTATAATTCACCCCTCCACTTT. Filled out from reference TRBV2 and TRBJ1-6, the complete variable domain reads EPEVTQTPSHQVTQMGQEVILRCVPISNHLYFYWYRQILGQKVEFLVSFYNNEISEKSEIFDDQFSVERPDGSNFTLKIRSTKLEDSAMYFCASGTGSSYNSPLHFGNGTRLTVT.

The chain couples TRBV28 to TRBJ2-3; 9 nucleotides match TRBD2. CDR3 size: 14 residues. V gave up 5 bases and J gave up 9 bases; unmatched junction bases: 9. Germline CDR1 is MDHEN and CDR2 is SYDVKM. Written as DNA, the CDR3 is TGTGCCAGCAGTCTCAGGACTAGCGCGACAACGCAGTATTTT. Amino acids: CASSLRTSATTQYF.

The chain has TRBV29-1 and TRBJ1-2; D is unresolved. The germline V gene has CDR1 SQVTM and CDR2 ANQGSEA. V was shortened by 1 base and J by 5 bases, with 11 bases between the two germline ends. The CDR3 loop spans 13 amino acids. In DNA, the CDR3 is TGCAGCGTTGAAGTCGCCAGGTTTTATGGCTACACCTTC. Translated, it gives CSVEVARFYGYTF. Full variable domain (remainder filled in from reference TRBV29-1 and TRBJ1-2): SAVISQKPSRDICQRGTSLTIQCQVDSQVTMMFWYRQQPGQSLTLIATANQGSEATYESGFVIDKFPISRPNLTFSTLTVSNMSPEDSSIYLCSVEVARFYGYTFGSGTRLTVV.

This chain uses TRBV12-5 with TRBJ1-1, with D unclear. This CDR3 spans 13 amino acids. CDR1 is LGHNT and CDR2 is FRNRAP in the germline V gene. Trimming cost V 6 bases and J 3 bases, with 11 bases left between them. CDR3 region: CASGPPGDTEAFF. CDR3 sequence (DNA): TGTGCTAGTGGCCCCCCGGGAGACACTGAAGCTTTCTTT.

J is TRBJ1-5 and V is TRBV7-9, with D unclear. Germline CDR1 is SEHNR and CDR2 is FQNEAQ (reference sequence). This CDR3 has 15 amino acids. The V end lost 4 bases, the J end lost 0 bases, and 10 bases lay between the germline ends. CDR3 residues: CASSSGTVSNQPQHF. In DNA form, the CDR3 reads TGTGCCAGCAGCTCGGGAACAGTTAGCAATCAGCCCCAGCATTTT.

The rearrangement uses TRBV10-3 and TRBJ1-2, with D possibly being TRBD1 (5 bases). The germline gives CDR1 ENHRY, CDR2 SYGVKD. This CDR3 spans 13 amino acids. V lost 4 bases, J lost 3 bases, and 9 bases lay in between. Here the CDR3 reads CAISAGDDYGYTF. DNA of the CDR3: TGTGCCATCAGTGCGGGGGATGACTATGGCTACACCTTC.

The gene calls are TRBV19 and TRBJ2-3; 10 bases match TRBD2. Germline V gene sequence: CDR1 LNHDA, CDR2 SQIVND (reference sequence). With 6 bases clipped from V and 4 bases from J, the junction kept 7 bases outside the gene matches. CDR3 length equals 15 residues. The CDR3 DNA is TGTGCCAGTAGCCTAGCGGGAGTGCGAGCAGATACGCAGTATTTT. It translates to CASSLAGVRADTQYF.

The chain is built from TRBV4-1 and TRBJ2-3, with D uncertain. Germline loops: CDR1 MGHRA, CDR2 YSYEKL. This CDR3 region has 13 residues. V was shortened by 1 base and J by 5 bases, with 7 bases between the two germline ends. CDR3 nucleotides: TGCGCCAGCAGCCAAGTGGCCAGAGATACGCAGTATTTT. It specifies CASSQVARDTQYF.

CDR3 sequence (DNA): TGCGCCAGCAGCTTGGCTCCCAATGAGCAGTTCTTC. Encoded protein: CASSLAPNEQFF. This chain connects TRBV5-1 to TRBJ2-1; no definite D call. Germline V CDR1 and CDR2: SGHRS, YFSETQ. The CDR3 consists of 12 residues. The germline V and J ends were trimmed by 0 bases and 6 bases, with 4 bases remaining between them.

The chain joins TRBV6-6 to TRBJ2-5, with D perhaps matching TRBD1 (5 bases). V shed 2 bases and J shed 0 bases, with 13 bases lying between them. Germline V gene sequence: CDR1 MNHNY, CDR2 SVGAGI (reference sequence). The CDR3 contains 16 residues. The CDR3 nucleotides read TGTGCCAGCAGTTACATAGGGGATGGGTACCAAGAGACCCAGTACTTC. Translated: CASSYIGDGYQETQYF.

The rearrangement joins TRBV15 to TRBJ1-3; TRBD1 is a possible D gene (6 bases). Trimming took off 4 bases at V and 2 bases at J, with 12 bases between the two ends. Per the germline V gene, CDR1 is LNHNV and CDR2 is YYDKDF (reference sequence). CDR3 length: 15 residues. The CDR3 region is CATSKTGDTGNTIYF. CDR3 in DNA: TGTGCCACCAGCAAAACCGGGGACACTGGAAACACCATATATTTT.

The J gene is TRBJ1-5, the V gene TRBV2; possibly TRBD1 for D (6 bases). The germline V gene has CDR1 SNHLY and CDR2 FYNNEI. V lost 4 bases and J 6 bases, leaving 13 bases between the germline ends. CDR3 length: 14 amino acids. CDR3 loop: CASSALQGVQPQHF. The CDR3 DNA is TGTGCCAGCAGTGCCTTACAGGGTGTTCAGCCCCAGCATTTT.

This sequence joins TRBV2 and TRBJ2-3, with 11 bases lining up with TRBD2. With 3 bases clipped from V and 9 bases from J, the junction kept 5 bases outside the gene matches. Germline values: CDR1 SNHLY, CDR2 FYNNEI. The CDR3 loop spans 14 amino acids. CDR3 nucleotides: TGTGCCAGCAGTGATAGCGGGGGGGCCGGAACGCAGTATTTT. Its translation is CASSDSGGAGTQYF.

The chain employs TRBV6-5 and TRBJ1-2; TRBD1 matches 8 bases. Germline trimming cut 2 bases from V and 6 bases from J; bases unmatched to any gene: 2. Germline assignment: CDR1 MNHEY and CDR2 SVGAGI. The CDR3 length is 13 residues. The CDR3 protein is CASSYDRGDGYTF. The CDR3 nucleotides read TGTGCCAGCAGTTACGACAGGGGAGATGGCTACACCTTC.

The V gene is TRBV9, the J gene TRBJ1-1, with TRBD1 identical over 9 bases. Germline V CDR1 and CDR2: SGDLS, YYNGEE. V shed 1 base and J 4 bases; nucleotides not matched to a gene: 8. The CDR3 is made up of 16 amino acids. For the CDR3, the DNA is TGTGCCAGCAGCGTAACAGGGGGCGCATTAGGCACTGAAGCTTTCTTT. It encodes CASSVTGGALGTEAFF.

The J gene is TRBJ2-2, the V gene TRBV14; 8 bases match TRBD2. The CDR3 runs to 16 residues. Trimming at V came to 3 bases and at J to 2 bases, leaving 5 bases not matched to a gene. In germline, CDR1 is SGHDN, CDR2 FVKESK. CDR3 bases: TGTGCCAGCAGCCAGGTTGGACTAGCCAACACCGGGGAGCTGTTTTTT. Protein: CASSQVGLANTGELFF.

This clone was seen many times. The V call is TRBV6-2 or TRBV6-3, the J call TRBJ2-3; a possible D gene is TRBD2 (5 bases). The germline CDR1 and CDR2 sequences are MNHEY and SVGEGT. V was pared by 4 bases and J by 0 bases, with 11 bases between. The CDR3 has 15 amino acids. CDR3 region: CASSSRAESTDTQYF. The DNA of the CDR3 is TGTGCCAGCAGTTCGCGAGCGGAAAGCACAGATACGCAGTATTTT.

The chain combines TRBV19 with TRBJ2-1, with D uncertain. Germline-derived CDR1 and CDR2 are LNHDA and SQIVND (reference sequence). The length of the CDR3 is 14 residues. The V end was cut by 7 bases, the J end by 0 bases, with 10 bases between. CDR3 in DNA: TGTGCCAGTACGGTGAGGTTCTCCTACAATGAGCAGTTCTTC. Its protein product is CASTVRFSYNEQFF.

The rearrangement joins TRBV24-1 to TRBJ2-1, with D maybe TRBD2 (7 bases). V dropped 4 bases and J dropped 7 bases, with 19 bases sitting between them. Germline lookup yields CDR1 KGHDR and CDR2 SFDVKD. CDR3 size: 16 residues. CDR3 in DNA: TGTGCCACCAGTGACCGGGACCGCGGGGGCGGAAATGAGCAGTTCTTC. Amino acid sequence: CATSDRDRGGGNEQFF.